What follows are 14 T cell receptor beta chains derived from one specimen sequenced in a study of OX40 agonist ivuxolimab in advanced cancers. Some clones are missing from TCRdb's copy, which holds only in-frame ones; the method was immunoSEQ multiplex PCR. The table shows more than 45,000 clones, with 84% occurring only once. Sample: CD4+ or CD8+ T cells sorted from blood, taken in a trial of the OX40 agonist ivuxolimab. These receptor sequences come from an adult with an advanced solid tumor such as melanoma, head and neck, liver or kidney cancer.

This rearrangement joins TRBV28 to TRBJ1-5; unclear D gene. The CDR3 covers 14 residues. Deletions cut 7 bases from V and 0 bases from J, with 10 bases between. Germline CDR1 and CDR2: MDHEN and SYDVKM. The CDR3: CASIAAVSNQPQHF. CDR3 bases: TGTGCCAGCATAGCTGCGGTTAGCAATCAGCCCCAGCATTTT.

The CDR3 bases are TGCAGCGTCACGAGAGGGACGAGCTCCTACGAGCAGTACTTC. As protein: CSVTRGTSSYEQYF. The chain couples TRBV29-1 to TRBJ2-7; the D gene could be TRBD1 or TRBD2 (5 bases each). The CDR3 has 14 amino acids. Trimming removed 6 bases from V and 0 bases from J, with 15 bases in between. Looked up from germline, CDR1 is SQVTM and CDR2 is ANQGSEA.

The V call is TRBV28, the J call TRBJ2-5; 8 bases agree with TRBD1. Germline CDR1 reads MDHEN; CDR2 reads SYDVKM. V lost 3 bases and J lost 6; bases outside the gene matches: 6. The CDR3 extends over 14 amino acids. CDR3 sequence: CASSLPGGGKTQYF. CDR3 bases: TGTGCCAGCAGTTTGCCAGGGGGCGGAAAGACCCAGTACTTC.

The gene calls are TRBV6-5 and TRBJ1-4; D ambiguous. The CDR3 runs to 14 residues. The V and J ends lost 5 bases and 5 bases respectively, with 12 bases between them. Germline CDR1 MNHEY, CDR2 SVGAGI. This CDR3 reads CASSPPGVNEKLFF. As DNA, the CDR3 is TGTGCCAGCAGTCCGCCGGGAGTGAATGAAAAACTGTTTTTT.

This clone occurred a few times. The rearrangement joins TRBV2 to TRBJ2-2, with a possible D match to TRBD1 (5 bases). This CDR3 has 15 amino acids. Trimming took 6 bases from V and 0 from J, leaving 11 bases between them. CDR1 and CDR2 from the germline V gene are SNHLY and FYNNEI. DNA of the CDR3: TGTGCCAGCAGGGACACCTTCGCGAACACCGGGGAGCTGTTTTTT. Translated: CASRDTFANTGELFF.

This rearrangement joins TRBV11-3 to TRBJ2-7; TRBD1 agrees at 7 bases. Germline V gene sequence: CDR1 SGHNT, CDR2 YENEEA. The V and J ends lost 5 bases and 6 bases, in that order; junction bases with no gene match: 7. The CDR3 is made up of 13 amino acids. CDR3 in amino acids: CASSPTGVGEQYF. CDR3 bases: TGTGCCAGCAGCCCTACAGGGGTCGGCGAGCAGTACTTC.

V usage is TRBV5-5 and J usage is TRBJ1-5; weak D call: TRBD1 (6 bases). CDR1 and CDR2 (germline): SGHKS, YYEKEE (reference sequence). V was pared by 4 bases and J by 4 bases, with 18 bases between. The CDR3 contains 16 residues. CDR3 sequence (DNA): TGTGCCAGCAGCCCCGGGGGGGCTCTTAGAAATCAGCCCCAGCATTTT. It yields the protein CASSPGGALRNQPQHF. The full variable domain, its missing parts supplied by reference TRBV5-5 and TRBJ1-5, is DAGVTQSPTHLIKTRGQQVTLRCSPISGHKSVSWYQQVLGQGPQFIFQYYEKEERGRGNFPDRFSARQFPNYSSELNVNALLLGDSALYLCASSPGGALRNQPQHFGDGTRLSIL.

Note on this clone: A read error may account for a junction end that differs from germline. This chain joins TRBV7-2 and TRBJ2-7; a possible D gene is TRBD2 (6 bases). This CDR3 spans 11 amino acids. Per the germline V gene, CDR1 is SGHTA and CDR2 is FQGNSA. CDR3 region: CASSPGAGIHF. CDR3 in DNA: TGTGCCAGCAGCCCCGGGGCGGGAATACACTTC.

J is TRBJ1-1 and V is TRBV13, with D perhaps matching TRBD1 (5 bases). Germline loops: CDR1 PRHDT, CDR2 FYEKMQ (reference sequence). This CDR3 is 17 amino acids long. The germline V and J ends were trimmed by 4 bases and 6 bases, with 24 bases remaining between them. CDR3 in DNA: TGTGCCAGCAGCTCGCCCCGGTTCCGGGGGGAAGCGTCTGAAGCTTTCTTT. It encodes CASSSPRFRGEASEAFF.

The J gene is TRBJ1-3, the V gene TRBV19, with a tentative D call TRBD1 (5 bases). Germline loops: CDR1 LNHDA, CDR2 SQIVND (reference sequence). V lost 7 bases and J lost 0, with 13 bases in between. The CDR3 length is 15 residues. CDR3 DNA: TGTGCCAGTACTCAGGGTGCCAGCTCTGGAAACACCATATATTTT. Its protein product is CASTQGASSGNTIYF.

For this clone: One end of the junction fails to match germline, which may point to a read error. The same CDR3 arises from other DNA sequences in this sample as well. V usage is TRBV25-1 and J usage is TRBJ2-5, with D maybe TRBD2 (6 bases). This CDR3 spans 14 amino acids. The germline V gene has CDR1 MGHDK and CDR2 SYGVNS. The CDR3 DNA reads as TGTGCCAGCAGCGAATTTGGAGGGGTGGAGACCCAGTACTTC. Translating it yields CASSEFGGVETQYF. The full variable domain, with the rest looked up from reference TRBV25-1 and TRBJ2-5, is EADIYQTPRYLVIGTGKKITLECSQTMGHDKMYWYQQDPGMELHLIHYSYGVNSTEKGDLSSESTVSRIRTEHFPLTLESARPSHTSQYLCASSEFGGVETQYFGPGTRLLVL.

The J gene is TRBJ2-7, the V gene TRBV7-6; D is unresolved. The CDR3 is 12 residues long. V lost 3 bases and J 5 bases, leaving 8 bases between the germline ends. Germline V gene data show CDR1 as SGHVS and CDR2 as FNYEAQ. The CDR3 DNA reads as TGTGCCAGCAGCTTTCCCGCCAACGAGCAGTACTTC. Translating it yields CASSFPANEQYF.

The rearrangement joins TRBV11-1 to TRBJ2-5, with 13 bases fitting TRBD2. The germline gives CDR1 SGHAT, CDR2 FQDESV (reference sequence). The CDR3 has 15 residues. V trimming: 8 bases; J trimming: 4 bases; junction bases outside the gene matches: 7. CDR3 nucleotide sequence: TGTGCCAGCCGGACTAGCGGGAGTTCTTTAGAGACCCAGTACTTC. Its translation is CASRTSGSSLETQYF.

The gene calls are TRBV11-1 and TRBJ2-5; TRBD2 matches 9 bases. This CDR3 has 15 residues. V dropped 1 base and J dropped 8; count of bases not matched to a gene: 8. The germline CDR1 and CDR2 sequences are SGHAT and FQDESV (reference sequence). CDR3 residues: CASSLEIAGAATQYF. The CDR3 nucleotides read TGTGCCAGCAGCTTAGAAATAGCGGGAGCAGCCACCCAGTACTTC.